This T cell receptor beta chain was observed in a study of T cells after somatic rescue of genetic block (dated by TCRdb to 2019 to 2021). Background for the entire study: What the study looked at was long-term robustness, specifically in a T-cell system that came about through somatic rescue of a genetic block in T-cell development.

On this clone: The specificity of this receptor is unknown. The sample holds no much larger clone one base away, and base qualities are not on file.

The CDR3 covers 13 residues, taking in both the cysteine and the phenylalanine. Only the CDR3 DNA stays, 39 bases, in frame from base 1. V lost 4 bases and J lost 4 bases, and the count of bases not matched to a germline gene is 3. Per the germline V gene, SQVTM is the CDR1 and ANQGSEA is the CDR2. Library method: the immunoSEQ multiplex PCR assay. The table was pulled from immuneACCESS by TCRdb, which kept in-frame rearrangements only. Such tables lose some clones; where checked, under half of the loss comes from unresolved V genes, and the rest has no known cause. The sample yields 70,000 to 85,000 clones; roughly 88% were counted once. The ten largest clones represent 2.8% of the sample.

The clonotype comes from a man under 40. The sequenced sample was peripheral blood mononuclear cells (PBMCs). Recombination linked TRBV29-1 to TRBJ1-2, with 10 bases in between that match TRBD1. The CDR3 protein is CSVGTGGGYGYTF. The nucleotides are TGCAGCGTTGGGACAGGGGGAGGCTATGGCTACACCTTC. With the portions outside the CDR3 filled from the reference TRBV29-1 and TRBJ1-2 genes, the complete variable region becomes SAVISQKPSRDICQRGTSLTIQCQVDSQVTMMFWYRQQPGQSLTLIATANQGSEATYESGFVIDKFPISRPNLTFSTLTVSNMSPEDSSIYLCSVGTGGGYGYTFGSGTRLTVV.